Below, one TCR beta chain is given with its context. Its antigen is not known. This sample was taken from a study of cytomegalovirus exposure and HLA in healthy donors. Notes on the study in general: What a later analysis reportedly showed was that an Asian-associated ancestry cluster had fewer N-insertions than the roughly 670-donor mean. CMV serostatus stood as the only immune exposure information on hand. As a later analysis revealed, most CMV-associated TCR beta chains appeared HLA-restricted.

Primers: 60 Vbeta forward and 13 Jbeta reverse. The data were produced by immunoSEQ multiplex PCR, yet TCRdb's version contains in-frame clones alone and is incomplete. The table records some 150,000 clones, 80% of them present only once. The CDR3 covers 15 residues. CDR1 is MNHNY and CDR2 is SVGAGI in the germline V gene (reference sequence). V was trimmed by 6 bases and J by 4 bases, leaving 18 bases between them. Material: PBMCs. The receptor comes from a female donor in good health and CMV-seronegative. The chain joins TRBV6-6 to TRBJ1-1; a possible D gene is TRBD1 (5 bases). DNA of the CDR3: TGTGCCAGCAGCCTAGTTGGGCAGGGCGTCACTGAAGCTTTCTTT. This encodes CASSLVGQGVTEAFF.